One and the same sample provided the 32 T cell receptor beta chains below, sequenced in a study of type 1 regulatory T cells. TCRdb reprocessed the reads with MiXCR, giving one entry per CDR3 protein. The repertoire holds 75,000 to 100,000 distinct CDR3 sequences, with roughly 28% as singletons. Sequencing was performed on CD4+ T cells, either the whole sample or a sorted fraction (not recorded which). The receptor set was obtained from a human donor in good health.

V and J are TRBV6-5 and TRBJ1-5; TRBD1 might be the D (5 bases). The CDR3 sequence is 12 residues long. Germline V lookup: CDR1 MNHEY, CDR2 SVGAGI. V was trimmed by 10 bases and J by 4 bases, leaving 11 bases between them. The CDR3 coding sequence is TGTGCCACCTGCAGGGATAATCAGCCCCAGCATTTT. This encodes CATCRDNQPQHF.

J is TRBJ1-6 and V is TRBV6-1; TRBD1 is a possible D gene (5 bases). V lost 8 bases, J lost 2 bases, and 10 bases lay in between. The CDR3 spans 14 residues. Germline CDR1 is MNHNS and CDR2 is SASEGT. CDR3: CASSAGPYNSPLHF. The CDR3 coding sequence is TGTGCCAGCTCGGCAGGGCCCTATAATTCACCCCTCCACTTT.

V usage is TRBV12-3 or TRBV12-4 and J usage is TRBJ2-3; TRBD1 agrees at 7 bases. V shed 6 bases and J 3 bases; nucleotides not matched to a gene: 3. This CDR3 has 13 residues. CDR3 nucleotides: TGTGCCAGCAGACTGACAGGGACAGATACGCAGTATTTT. Encoded protein: CASRLTGTDTQYF.

V and J are TRBV27 and TRBJ1-1; D possibly corresponds to TRBD1 (6 bases). This CDR3 is 15 amino acids long. CDR1 is MNHEY, CDR2 SMNVEV, per germline (reference sequence). The V gene lost 3 bases and the J gene lost 7 bases, with 18 bases spanning the gap. The CDR3 nucleotides read TGTGCCAGCAGTTTGGTTGGCAGGGGAGGCGGTGAAGCTTTCTTT. Protein sequence: CASSLVGRGGGEAFF.

This clonotype was seen more than once but under ten times. This sequence joins TRBV28 and TRBJ1-5; D is possibly TRBD1 (5 bases). The V end was cut by 6 bases, the J end by 1 base, with 13 bases between. Germline assignment: CDR1 MDHEN and CDR2 SYDVKM. This CDR3 is 15 amino acids long. The CDR3 sequence is CASSLADTSNQPQHF. CDR3 bases: TGTGCCAGCAGCCTAGCGGACACGAGCAATCAGCCCCAGCATTTT. The full variable domain, completed using reference TRBV28 and TRBJ1-5, is DVKVTQSSRYLVKRTGEKVFLECVQDMDHENMFWYRQDPGLGLRLIYFSYDVKMKEKGDIPEGYSVSREKKERFSLILESASTNQTSMYLCASSLADTSNQPQHFGDGTRLSIL.

This chain links TRBV6-1 with TRBJ2-1; D is uncertain. Germline CDR1 and CDR2: MNHNS and SASEGT. CDR3 length: 14 amino acids. Trimming shortened V by 5 bases and J by 6 bases, and 14 bases separated the two germline ends. The CDR3: CASSIERWGNEQFF. The CDR3 nucleotides are TGTGCCAGCAGTATAGAAAGATGGGGCAATGAGCAGTTCTTC.

The rearrangement uses TRBV18 and TRBJ2-1; D is undetermined. Germline-derived CDR1 and CDR2 are KGHSH and LQKENI. V was clipped by 1 base and J by 6 bases, with 19 bases between them. The CDR3 is 17 amino acids. Here the CDR3 reads CASSPLFRFETGNEQFF. In DNA, the CDR3 is TGTGCCAGCTCACCACTCTTTAGATTCGAAACGGGCAATGAGCAGTTCTTC.

CDR3 DNA: TGTGCCACCAGCAGAGGACAGGGGAACACTGAAGCTTTCTTT. Amino acids: CATSRGQGNTEAFF. The chain carries TRBV15 and TRBJ1-1, with 7 bases aligning to TRBD1. The CDR3 is 14 residues long. V lost 1 base and J lost 1; bases outside the gene matches: 0. Germline values: CDR1 LNHNV, CDR2 YYDKDF (reference sequence).

The rearrangement uses TRBV5-5 and TRBJ2-4, with a tentative D call TRBD2 (6 bases). The germline CDR1 and CDR2 sequences are SGHKS and YYEKEE (reference sequence). V was clipped by 2 bases and J by 7 bases, with 16 bases between them. This CDR3 comprises 15 residues. The CDR3 DNA is TGTGCCAGCAGCTTCTTCCGGGAGAGTTTGAACATTCAGTACTTC. Amino acid sequence: CASSFFRESLNIQYF.

This rearrangement joins TRBV2 to TRBJ2-1; TRBD1 matches 7 bases. CDR3 length: 13 residues. Germline CDR1 is SNHLY and CDR2 is FYNNEI. J lost 6 bases, V lost 6 bases, and 5 bases had no gene match. CDR3 region: CASSLGQFNEQFF. The CDR3 DNA follows: TGTGCCAGCAGCCTGGGACAGTTCAATGAGCAGTTCTTC.

Notes on this clonotype: This may be a read error, as it is one base from a much larger clone. Here the CDR3 omits its conserved ending phenylalanine or tryptophan, so a read error is the likely source. V usage is TRBV24-1 and J usage is TRBJ2-2, with D perhaps matching TRBD2 (7 bases). V lost 8 bases, J lost 6 bases, and 15 bases lay in between. There are 14 residues in the CDR3. Germline V gene lookup returns CDR1 KGHDR and CDR2 SFDVKD. CDR3: CATKGEGVAGELFS. Written as DNA, the CDR3 is TGTGCCACCAAGGGGGAGGGGGTCGCCGGGGAGCTGTTTTCT.

This chain connects TRBV19 to TRBJ2-3, with 9 bases lining up with TRBD1. The ends lost 7 bases at V and 2 bases at J; junction bases unmatched: 7. Germline CDR1 LNHDA, CDR2 SQIVND (reference sequence). The CDR3 consists of 15 residues. CDR3 DNA sequence: TGTGCCAGTACTCCCGGGACAGGGAACACAGATACGCAGTATTTT. It encodes CASTPGTGNTDTQYF. Full variable domain (missing parts from reference TRBV19 and TRBJ2-3): DGGITQSPKYLFRKEGQNVTLSCEQNLNHDAMYWYRQDPGQGLRLIYYSQIVNDFQKGDIAEGYSVSREKKESFPLTVTSAQKNPTAFYLCASTPGTGNTDTQYFGPGTRLTVL.

V usage is TRBV5-1 and J usage is TRBJ1-3; D unclear. The CDR3 has 14 amino acids. The germline V gene has CDR1 SGHRS and CDR2 YFSETQ. Trimming pared 4 bases from V and 0 bases from J, leaving 8 bases between. This CDR3 reads CASSDDGSGNTIYF. CDR3 nucleotide sequence: TGCGCCAGCAGCGACGACGGCTCTGGAAACACCATATATTTT.

J is TRBJ2-1 and V is TRBV7-2; TRBD2 matches at 7 bases. This CDR3 region has 16 residues. Germline-derived CDR1 and CDR2 are SGHTA and FQGNSA. J was trimmed by 6 bases and V by 10 bases; bases with no gene match: 18. For the CDR3, the DNA is TGTGCCACCGCTAAGACGGTGGGAGGGCCTGCCAATGAGCAGTTCTTC. Its protein is CATAKTVGGPANEQFF.

This clonotype came up a few times. The genes are TRBV7-9 and TRBJ2-7; D uncertain. V gave up 5 bases and J gave up 1 base, with 18 bases separating them. Germline-derived CDR1 and CDR2 are SEHNR and FQNEAQ (reference sequence). CDR3 length: 16 amino acids. This CDR3 reads CASSLPMRKDSYEQYF. The CDR3 DNA is TGTGCCAGCAGCCTCCCCATGAGGAAGGATTCCTACGAGCAGTACTTC.

Turning to this clonotype: A junction end diverges from the germline sequence, so it may reflect a read error. The genes are TRBV5-4 and TRBJ2-2; D gene uncertain. Germline lookup yields CDR1 SGHNT and CDR2 YYREEE (reference sequence). The length of the CDR3 is 14 residues. CDR3 sequence reads: CASSLVQNTRELFF. The CDR3 coding sequence is TGTGCCAGCAGCTTGGTACAGAACACCCGGGAGCTGTTTTTT.

The chain couples TRBV20-1 to TRBJ2-7, with 9 nucleotides matching TRBD1. Trimming cost V 4 bases and J 2 bases; bases outside gene matches: 6. The length of the CDR3 is 14 residues. Looked up from germline, CDR1 is DFQATT and CDR2 is SNEGSKA (reference sequence). The CDR3: CSANPGTGTYEQYF. For the CDR3, the DNA is TGCAGTGCTAACCCGGGGACAGGGACCTACGAGCAGTACTTC.

The table lists this clonotype with a few counts. CDR3 DNA sequence: TGCGCCAGCAGCAATTACTTACGTGACGCGAAAGAGACCCAGTACTTC. The encoded protein is CASSNYLRDAKETQYF. The chain combines TRBV4-1 with TRBJ2-5; D gene unclear. V dropped 5 bases and J dropped 3 bases, with 19 bases sitting between them. The CDR3 runs 16 residues. The germline V gene encodes CDR1 MGHRA and CDR2 YSYEKL.

The chain couples TRBV20-1 to TRBJ2-5, with a weak D call TRBD2 (7 bases). Germline assignment: CDR1 DFQATT and CDR2 SNEGSKA (reference sequence). CDR3 size: 14 residues. The DNA of the CDR3 is TGCAGCCTCGAGGGGGGGGCGCGAATAGAGACCCAGTACTTC. Encoded protein: CSLEGGARIETQYF.

The genes are TRBV28 and TRBJ1-5; unclear D gene. This CDR3 spans 14 amino acids. V was trimmed by 10 bases and J by 0 bases, leaving 13 bases between them. The germline V gene has CDR1 MDHEN and CDR2 SYDVKM. For the CDR3, the DNA is TGTGCCAATCTAGACTACTATAGCAATCAGCCCCAGCATTTT. This translates into CANLDYYSNQPQHF.

The chain has TRBV7-2 and TRBJ2-3, with D possibly being TRBD1 (5 bases). The V end was cut by 4 bases, the J end by 6 bases, with 11 bases between. The CDR3 runs 13 residues. The germline CDR1 and CDR2 sequences are SGHTA and FQGNSA. CDR3: CASSSHRMDTQYF. Written as DNA, the CDR3 is TGTGCCAGCAGCTCCCACAGGATGGATACGCAGTATTTT.

This chain links TRBV5-1 with TRBJ2-7; 7 nucleotides agree with TRBD1. J gave up 3 bases and V 4 bases, and 10 bases lay outside the gene matches. This CDR3 comprises 15 residues. CDR1 and CDR2 from the germline V gene are SGHRS and YFSETQ. This CDR3 is CASSPQGDLYYEQYF. The CDR3 nucleotides read TGCGCCAGCAGCCCGCAGGGGGACCTGTACTACGAGCAGTACTTC.

The V gene is TRBV12-3 or TRBV12-4, the J gene TRBJ1-1; no definite D call. V lost 4 bases and J 3 bases, leaving 12 bases between the germline ends. CDR3 size: 14 residues. The CDR3 reads CASSSRLKDTEAFF. The CDR3 region has the DNA TGTGCCAGCAGTTCGAGGTTAAAGGACACTGAAGCTTTCTTT.

The chain links TRBV7-2 to TRBJ2-5; 9 nucleotides align to TRBD2. The CDR3 extends over 14 amino acids. V lost 4 bases and J lost 5; bases outside the gene matches: 5. Germline V lookup: CDR1 SGHTA, CDR2 FQGNSA. The CDR3 sequence is CASSSPAGGETQYF. Here the CDR3 DNA reads TGTGCCAGCAGCTCTCCAGCGGGAGGTGAGACCCAGTACTTC.

This chain uses TRBV20-1 with TRBJ1-1; a weak D match, TRBD1 (5 bases). Germline V lookup: CDR1 DFQATT, CDR2 SNEGSKA (reference sequence). This CDR3 has 11 amino acids. This chain's CDR3 is CIGQGGTEAFF. In DNA, the CDR3 is TGCATTGGGCAGGGTGGGACTGAAGCTTTCTTT.

The rearrangement links TRBV7-2 to TRBJ2-4; TRBD1 matches at 7 bases. With 5 bases clipped from V and 3 bases from J, the junction kept 7 bases outside the gene matches. The CDR3 extends over 15 amino acids. The germline V gene has CDR1 SGHTA and CDR2 FQGNSA. Here the CDR3 DNA reads TGTGCCAGCAGCCCAGGGGGAGTGGACAAAAACATTCAGTACTTC. It is translated as CASSPGGVDKNIQYF. Complete variable domain (other parts from reference TRBV7-2 and TRBJ2-4): GAGVSQSPSNKVTEKGKDVELRCDPISGHTALYWYRQSLGQGLEFLIYFQGNSAPDKSGLPSDRFSAERTGGSVSTLTIQRTQQEDSAVYLCASSPGGVDKNIQYFGAGTRLSVL.

J is TRBJ2-2 and V is TRBV7-2; D may be TRBD2 (5 bases). The V end was cut by 2 bases, the J end by 0 bases, with 13 bases between. This CDR3 has 17 residues. The V gene's germline CDR1 is SGHTA and CDR2 FQGNSA. CDR3 bases: TGTGCCAGCAGCTTAACCGCGGGCAATACGAACACCGGGGAGCTGTTTTTT. It is translated as CASSLTAGNTNTGELFF.

The V gene is TRBV10-3, the J gene TRBJ1-1; weak D call: TRBD1 (5 bases). V gave up 6 bases and J gave up 2 bases, with 13 bases separating them. CDR3 size: 14 residues. Germline values: CDR1 ENHRY, CDR2 SYGVKD. CDR3 nucleotide sequence: TGTGCCATCAGATCCGACCAGGGAAACACTGAAGCTTTCTTT. It specifies CAIRSDQGNTEAFF.

The gene calls are TRBV29-1 and TRBJ2-1; the D is unclear. V gave up 6 bases and J gave up 8 bases, with 11 bases separating them. The CDR3 has 11 residues. CDR1 and CDR2 from the germline V gene are SQVTM and ANQGSEA. DNA of the CDR3: TGCAGCGTCGCGTTTGTTGATGAGCAGTTCTTC. Encoded protein: CSVAFVDEQFF.

This clonotype was picked up a small number of times. The rearrangement links TRBV27 to TRBJ1-5; D is undetermined. The CDR3 contains 15 residues. CDR1 MNHEY and CDR2 SMNVEV come from the germline V gene (reference sequence). V lost 6 bases to trimming and J lost 3 bases, with 15 bases between them. This CDR3 is CASSLHLRSNQPQHF. CDR3 DNA: TGTGCCAGCAGCCTACATCTTAGGTCCAATCAGCCCCAGCATTTT.

This clonotype was detected only once. The chain employs TRBV7-8 and TRBJ2-7; possibly TRBD1 for D (5 bases). CDR1 and CDR2 (germline): SGHVS, FQNEAQ. The length of the CDR3 is 14 residues. V was cut by 5 bases and J by 4 bases, with 15 bases left in between. The CDR3, as DNA: TGTGCCAGCAGCCCAGGGCGGCTTATTTACGAGCAGTACTTC. Translating gives CASSPGRLIYEQYF.

The chain combines TRBV9 with TRBJ2-3; TRBD2 might be the D (6 bases). Between the trimmed V and J ends, which lost 3 bases and 5 bases, there was a span of 19 bases. This CDR3 has 16 amino acids. The germline gives CDR1 SGDLS, CDR2 YYNGEE. CDR3 DNA sequence: TGTGCCAGCAGCGCGGGAGCAGGGCTATATCAAGATACGCAGTATTTT. Encoded protein: CASSAGAGLYQDTQYF.